This TCR beta chain is drawn from a study of spatial heterogeneity in lung cancer. Turning to the study itself: In raw reads, more than nine appearances on average were recorded for each unique TCR and UMI combination.

The V and J ends lost 4 bases and 4 bases, in that order; junction bases with no gene match: 3. The CDR3 runs 16 residues. Germline CDR1 is SGHVS and CDR2 is FNYEAQ. TCRdb called the 5' RACE reads again in MiXCR, with one record for every CDR3 protein. This table has about 85,000 distinct CDR3 sequences, roughly a fifth appearing once. Time point here: sample taken at primary tumor resection. Whole RNA, which was extracted from tumor, nontumor lung tissue or frozen PBMC, was sequenced without any cell sorting. Donation came from approximately 69 patients with untreated early-stage non-small cell lung cancer.

Material: PBMCs, obtained at surgery. The receptor comes from a male donor with early-stage non-small cell lung cancer. This chain uses TRBV7-6 with TRBJ2-3; 15 bases match TRBD2. CDR3 region: CASSSRTSGRADTQYF. Here the CDR3 DNA reads TGTGCCAGCAGCTCAAGGACTAGCGGGAGGGCAGATACGCAGTATTTT.